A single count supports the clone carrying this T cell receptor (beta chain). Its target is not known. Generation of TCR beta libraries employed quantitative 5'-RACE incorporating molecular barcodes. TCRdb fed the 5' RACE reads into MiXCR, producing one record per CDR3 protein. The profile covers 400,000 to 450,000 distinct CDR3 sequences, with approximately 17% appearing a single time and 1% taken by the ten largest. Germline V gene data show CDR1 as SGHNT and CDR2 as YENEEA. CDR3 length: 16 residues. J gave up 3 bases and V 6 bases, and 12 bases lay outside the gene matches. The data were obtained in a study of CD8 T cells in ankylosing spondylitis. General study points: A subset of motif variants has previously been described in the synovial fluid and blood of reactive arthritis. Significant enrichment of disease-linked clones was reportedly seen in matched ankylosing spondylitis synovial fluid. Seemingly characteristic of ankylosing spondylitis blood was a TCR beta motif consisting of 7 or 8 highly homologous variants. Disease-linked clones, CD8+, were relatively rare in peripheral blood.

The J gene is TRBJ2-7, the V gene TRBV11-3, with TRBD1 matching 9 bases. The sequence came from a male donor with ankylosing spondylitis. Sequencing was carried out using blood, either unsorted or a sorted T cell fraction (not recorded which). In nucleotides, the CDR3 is TGTGCCAGCAGACTAGGGGGACAGGGCGGTAGCTACGAGCAGTACTTC. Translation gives CASRLGGQGGSYEQYF.